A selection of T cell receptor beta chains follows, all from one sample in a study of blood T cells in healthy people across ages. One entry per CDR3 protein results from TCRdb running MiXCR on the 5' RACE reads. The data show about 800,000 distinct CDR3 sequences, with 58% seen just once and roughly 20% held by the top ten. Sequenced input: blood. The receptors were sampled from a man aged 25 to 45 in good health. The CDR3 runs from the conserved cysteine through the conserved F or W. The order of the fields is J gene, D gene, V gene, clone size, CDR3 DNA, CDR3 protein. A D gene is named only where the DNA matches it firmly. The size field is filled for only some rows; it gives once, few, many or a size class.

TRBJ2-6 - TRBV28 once TGTGCCAGCAGTTTTATTGGGGGATCAAGGACCAACGTCCTGACTTTC CASSFIGGSRTNVLTF
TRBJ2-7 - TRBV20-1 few TGCAGTGCTATGCCGGGGATCCTCTACGAGCAGTACTTC CSAMPGILYEQYF
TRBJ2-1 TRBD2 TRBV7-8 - TGTGCCAGCAGCTTAATACTAGCGATCTCAAATGAGCAGTTCTTC CASSLILAISNEQFF
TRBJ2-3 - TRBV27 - TGTGCCAGCAGTCCCTCCTACAACGCAGATACGCAGTATTTT CASSPSYNADTQYF
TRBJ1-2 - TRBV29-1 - TGCAGCGTTGCAGCCGGGACATATAACTATGGCTACACCTTC CSVAAGTYNYGYTF
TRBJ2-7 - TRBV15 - TGTGCCACCAGCAGGGACCCTGGACTGCAATCAGTCGACGAGCAGTACTTC CATSRDPGLQSVDEQYF
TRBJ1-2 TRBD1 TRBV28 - TGTGCCAGCAGTCCAGGGACAGGGAGAACCCAAAACTATGGCTACACCTTC CASSPGTGRTQNYGYTF
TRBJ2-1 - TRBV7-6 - TGTGCCAGCAGCTTAGTGGGACGGGCCAAAGAGCAGTTCTTC CASSLVGRAKEQFF
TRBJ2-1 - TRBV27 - TGTGCCAGCAGTTCCCCTCTAGCGACAGAGCAGTTCTTC CASSSPLATEQFF
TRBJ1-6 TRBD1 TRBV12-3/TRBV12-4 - TGTGCCAGCAGTTTAAAGGGACAGGGGCTAGATCTATCACCCCTCCACTTT CASSLKGQGLDLSPLHF
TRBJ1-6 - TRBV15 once TGTGCCACCAAAGAGGGGCCGAGGTCACCCCTCCACTTT CATKEGPRSPLHF
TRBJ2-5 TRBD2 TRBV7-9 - TGTGCCAGCAGCTCCCCCGGGACTAGCGGAATCAATGAGCAGTACTTC CASSSPGTSGINEQYF
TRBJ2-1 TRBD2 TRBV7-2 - TGTGCCAGCGTGACTAGCGGGAGGGGGAATGAGCAGTTCTTC CASVTSGRGNEQFF
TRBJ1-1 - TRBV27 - TGTGCCAGCAGGCTCCGGGGTAACGGAAGGTGGACTGAAGCTTTCTTT CASRLRGNGRWTEAFF
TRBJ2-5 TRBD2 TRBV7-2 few TGTGCCAGCAGCTTTCAAGCTAGCGGGGTGGGGACCCAGTACTTC CASSFQASGVGTQYF
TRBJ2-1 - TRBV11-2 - TGTGCCAGCAGCTCCCTGCGGCGGGGCCCCTACAATGAGCAGTTCTTC CASSSLRRGPYNEQFF
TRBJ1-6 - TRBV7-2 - TGTGCCAGCAAAGAATACAGGGACGCGCCCCTCCACTTT CASKEYRDAPLHF
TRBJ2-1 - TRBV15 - TGTGCCACCAGCAGAGAGATTAGGAGGCTGTTCTTC CATSREIRRLFF
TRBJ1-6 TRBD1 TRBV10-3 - TGTGCCTCGCGACAGGGGACTAATTCACCCCTCCACTTT CASRQGTNSPLHF
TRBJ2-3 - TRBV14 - TGTGCCAGCAGCCAAGGGGCGGTTTCAGATACGCAGTATTTT CASSQGAVSDTQYF
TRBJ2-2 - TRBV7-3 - TGTGCCAGCAGCTTAGGTTCGCCCACCGGGGAGCTGTTTTTT CASSLGSPTGELFF
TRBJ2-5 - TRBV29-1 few TGCAGCGTTGGCCCCCGGGGTTCGCTGACAGAGACCCAGTACTTC CSVGPRGSLTETQYF
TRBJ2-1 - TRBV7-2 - TGTGCCAGCAGCTTGGCTGCCCTTCCGGATGAGCAGTTCTTC CASSLAALPDEQFF
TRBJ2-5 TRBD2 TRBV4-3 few TGCGCCAGCAGCCAAGGCGCCTGGGGACTAGCGGGAGTGGAGACCCAGTACTTC CASSQGAWGLAGVETQYF
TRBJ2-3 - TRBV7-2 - TGTGCCAGCAGCCCCCGAAGATTCACAGATACGCAGTATTTT CASSPRRFTDTQYF
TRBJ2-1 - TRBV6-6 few TGTGCCAGCAGTTTCGAGGGGTATGAGCAGTTCTTC CASSFEGYEQFF
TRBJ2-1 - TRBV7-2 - TGTGCCAGCAGCTCCCGGGCCCCCAATGAGCAGTTCTTC CASSSRAPNEQFF
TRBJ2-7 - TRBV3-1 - TGTGCCAGCAGCCAAGGAAACGGCTACGAGCAGTACTTC CASSQGNGYEQYF
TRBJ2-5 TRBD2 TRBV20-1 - TGCAGTGCTACCAGACTAGCGGGAGTGTATGAGCAGTACTTC CSATRLAGVYEQYF
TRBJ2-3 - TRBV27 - TGTGCCAGCAGTTTAATGCCAGGACCAGGTACGCAGTATTTT CASSLMPGPGTQYF
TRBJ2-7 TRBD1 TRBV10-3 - TGTGCCATCAGTGAGTCGGACAGGGCTGGTTTAGGGCAGTACTTC CAISESDRAGLGQYF
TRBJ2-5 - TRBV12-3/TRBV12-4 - TGTGCCAGCAGTATGGGCCAAATGGGAGAGACCCAGTACTTC CASSMGQMGETQYF
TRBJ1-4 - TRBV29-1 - TGCAGCGGCCGCACGAGTAATGAAAAACTGTTTTTT CSGRTSNEKLFF
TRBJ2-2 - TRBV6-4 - TGTGCCAGCAGTGAAGGTCCGGGCGCCGGGGAGCTGTTTTTT CASSEGPGAGELFF
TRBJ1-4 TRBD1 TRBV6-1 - TGTGCCAGCAGTCTCGGGACAGGAGAAAAACTGTTTTTT CASSLGTGEKLFF
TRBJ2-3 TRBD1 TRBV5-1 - TGCGCCAGCAGCACGACAGGGGGCACAGATACGCAGTATTTT CASSTTGGTDTQYF
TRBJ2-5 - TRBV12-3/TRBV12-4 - TGTGCCAGCAGTTCAGTGGACAGCCAAGAGACCCAGTACTTC CASSSVDSQETQYF
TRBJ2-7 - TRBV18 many TGTGCCAGCTCACCGCCCGGCAGCTACGAGCAGTACTTC CASSPPGSYEQYF
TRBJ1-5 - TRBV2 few TGTGCCAGCAGCACCGGCGGCGATCAGCCCCAGCATTTT CASSTGGDQPQHF
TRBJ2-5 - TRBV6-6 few TGTGCCACCAAGGCCATGGAGACCCAGTACTTC CATKAMETQYF
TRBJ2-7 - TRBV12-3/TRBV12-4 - TGTGCCAGCAGCCCCGGGGCTTTTCCCTACGAGCAGTACTTC CASSPGAFPYEQYF
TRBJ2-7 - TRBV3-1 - TGTGCCAGCAGCCAAACGGTTAGCTCCTACGAGCAGTACTTC CASSQTVSSYEQYF
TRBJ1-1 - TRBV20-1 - TGCAGTGCTAGACCCAAGGATAAAGCTTTCTTT CSARPKDKAFF
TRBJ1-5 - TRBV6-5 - TGTGCCAGCAGTTACTCGACCCTTTTAGACAGCTCCAATCAGCCCCAGCATTTT CASSYSTLLDSSNQPQHF